This TCR beta chain comes out of a study of T cells in Graves' hyperthyroidism and ophthalmopathy. Aged 18 to 65, the patients had hyperthyroidism that was newly diagnosed and had lasted under 2 months. Amplification of TCR beta CDR3 regions was performed using RNA transcripts as template. TCR CDR3 regions were first amplified by RT-PCR with HTBI primers. Via MiXCR, TCRdb re-called the multiplex PCR reads, giving one row per CDR3 protein. Here the sample spans roughly 400,000 distinct CDR3 sequences, around a quarter being singletons. CDR1 is SGHDT, CDR2 YYEEEE, per germline. The length of the CDR3 is 13 residues. V lost 0 bases and J lost 4; bases outside the gene matches: 0. At least ten counts were recorded for this clonotype.

The rearrangement joins TRBV5-6 to TRBJ2-5; 7 bases are shared with TRBD1. This receptor was taken from a man in his forties or fifties with Graves' hyperthyroidism. Sequences were obtained from blood. CDR3 coding DNA: TGTGCCAGCAGCTTGGGGACAGGAGAGACCCAGTACTTC. As protein: CASSLGTGETQYF.